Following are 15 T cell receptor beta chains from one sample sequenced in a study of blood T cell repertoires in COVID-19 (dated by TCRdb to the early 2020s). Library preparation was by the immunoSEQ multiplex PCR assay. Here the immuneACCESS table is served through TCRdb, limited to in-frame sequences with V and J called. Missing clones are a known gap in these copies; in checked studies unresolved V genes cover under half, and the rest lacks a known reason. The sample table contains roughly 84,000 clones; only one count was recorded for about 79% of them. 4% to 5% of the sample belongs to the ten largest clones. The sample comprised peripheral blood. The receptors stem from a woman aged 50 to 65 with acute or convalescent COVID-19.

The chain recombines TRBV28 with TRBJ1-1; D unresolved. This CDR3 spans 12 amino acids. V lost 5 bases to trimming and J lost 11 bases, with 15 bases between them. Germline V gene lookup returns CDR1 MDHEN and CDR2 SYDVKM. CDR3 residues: CASSPPGGRAFF. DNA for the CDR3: TGTGCCAGCAGTCCACCGGGAGGACGGGCTTTCTTT.

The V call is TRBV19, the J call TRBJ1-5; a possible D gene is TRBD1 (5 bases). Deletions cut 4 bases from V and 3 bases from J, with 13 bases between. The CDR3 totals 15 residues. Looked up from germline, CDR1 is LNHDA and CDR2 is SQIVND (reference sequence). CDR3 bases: TGTGCCAGTAGTACCGTCGGGGGGAACAATCAGCCCCAGCATTTT. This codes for CASSTVGGNNQPQHF.

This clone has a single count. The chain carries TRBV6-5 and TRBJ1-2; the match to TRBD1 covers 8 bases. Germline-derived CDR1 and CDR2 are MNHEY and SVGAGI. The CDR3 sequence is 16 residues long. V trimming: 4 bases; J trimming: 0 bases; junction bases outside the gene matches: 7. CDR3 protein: CASSSSDRGSNYGYTF. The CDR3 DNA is TGTGCCAGCAGTTCAAGTGACAGGGGCTCTAACTATGGCTACACCTTC.

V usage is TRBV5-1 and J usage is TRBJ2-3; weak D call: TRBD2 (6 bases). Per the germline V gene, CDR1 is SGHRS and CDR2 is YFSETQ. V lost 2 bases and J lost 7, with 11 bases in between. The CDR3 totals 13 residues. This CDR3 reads CASSLTGDHTQYF. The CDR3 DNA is TGCGCCAGCAGCTTAACGGGGGACCATACGCAGTATTTT.

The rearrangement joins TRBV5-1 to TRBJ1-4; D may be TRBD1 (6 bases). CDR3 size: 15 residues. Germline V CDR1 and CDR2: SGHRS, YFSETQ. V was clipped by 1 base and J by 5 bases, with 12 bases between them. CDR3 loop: CASSLLPGVNEKLFF. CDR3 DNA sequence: TGCGCCAGCAGCTTGCTTCCAGGGGTAAATGAAAAACTGTTTTTT.

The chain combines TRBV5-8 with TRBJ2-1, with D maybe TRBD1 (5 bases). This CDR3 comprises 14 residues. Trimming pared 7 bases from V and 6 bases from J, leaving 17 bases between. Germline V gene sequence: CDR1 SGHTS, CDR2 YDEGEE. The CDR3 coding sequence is TGTGCCAGCGGGCTAGGGGTCTTCCGCAATGAGCAGTTCTTC. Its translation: CASGLGVFRNEQFF.

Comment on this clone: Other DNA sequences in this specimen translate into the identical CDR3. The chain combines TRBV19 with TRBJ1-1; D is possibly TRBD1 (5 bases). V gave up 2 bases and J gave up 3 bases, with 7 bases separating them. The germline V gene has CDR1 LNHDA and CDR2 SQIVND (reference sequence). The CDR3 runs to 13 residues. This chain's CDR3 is CASSIQGDTEAFF. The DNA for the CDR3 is TGTGCCAGTAGTATACAGGGCGACACTGAAGCTTTCTTT.

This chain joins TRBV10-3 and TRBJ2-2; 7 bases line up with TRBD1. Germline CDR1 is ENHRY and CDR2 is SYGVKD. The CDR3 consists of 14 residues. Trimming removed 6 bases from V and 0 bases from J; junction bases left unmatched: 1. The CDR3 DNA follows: TGTGCCATCAGAACAGGGGCGAACACCGGGGAGCTGTTTTTT. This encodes CAIRTGANTGELFF.

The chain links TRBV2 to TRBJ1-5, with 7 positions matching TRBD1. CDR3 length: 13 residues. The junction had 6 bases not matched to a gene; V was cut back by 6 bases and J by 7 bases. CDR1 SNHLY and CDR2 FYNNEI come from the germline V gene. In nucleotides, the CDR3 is TGTGCCAGCAGGCGACAGGGAAACCAGCCCCAGCATTTT. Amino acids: CASRRQGNQPQHF. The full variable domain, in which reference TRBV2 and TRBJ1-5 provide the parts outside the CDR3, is EPEVTQTPSHQVTQMGQEVILRCVPISNHLYFYWYRQILGQKVEFLVSFYNNEISEKSEIFDDQFSVERPDGSNFTLKIRSTKLEDSAMYFCASRRQGNQPQHFGDGTRLSIL.

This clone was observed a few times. CDR3 region: CASSPGTVTNYGYTF. The CDR3 DNA follows: TGCGCCAGCAGCCCAGGGACAGTCACTAACTATGGCTACACCTTC. The gene calls are TRBV4-1 and TRBJ1-2, with 7 bases identical to TRBD1. Unmatched junction bases numbered 5, after V lost 4 bases and J lost 0 bases. This CDR3 is 15 amino acids long. The V gene's germline CDR1 is MGHRA and CDR2 YSYEKL.

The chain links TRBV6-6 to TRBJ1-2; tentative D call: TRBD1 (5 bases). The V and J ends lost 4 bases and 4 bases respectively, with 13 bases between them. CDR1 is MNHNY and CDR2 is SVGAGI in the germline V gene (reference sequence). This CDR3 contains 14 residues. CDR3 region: CASSSPRQGYGYTF. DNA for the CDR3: TGTGCCAGCAGTTCCCCGCGCCAGGGCTATGGCTACACCTTC.

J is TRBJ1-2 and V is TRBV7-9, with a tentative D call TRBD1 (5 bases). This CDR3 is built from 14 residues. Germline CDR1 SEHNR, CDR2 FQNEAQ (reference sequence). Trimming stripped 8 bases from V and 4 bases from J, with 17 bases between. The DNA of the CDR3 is TGTGCCAGCGTCTCGGGGAGGGGACTCTATGGCTACACCTTC. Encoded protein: CASVSGRGLYGYTF.

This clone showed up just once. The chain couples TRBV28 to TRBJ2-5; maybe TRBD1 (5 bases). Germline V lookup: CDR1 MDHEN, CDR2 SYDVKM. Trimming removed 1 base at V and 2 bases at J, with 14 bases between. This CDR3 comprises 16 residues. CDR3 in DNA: TGTGCCAGCAGTTTATCTCGGACAAGAATTCAAGAGACCCAGTACTTC. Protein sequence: CASSLSRTRIQETQYF. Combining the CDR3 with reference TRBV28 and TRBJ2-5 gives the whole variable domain DVKVTQSSRYLVKRTGEKVFLECVQDMDHENMFWYRQDPGLGLRLIYFSYDVKMKEKGDIPEGYSVSREKKERFSLILESASTNQTSMYLCASSLSRTRIQETQYFGPGTRLLVL.

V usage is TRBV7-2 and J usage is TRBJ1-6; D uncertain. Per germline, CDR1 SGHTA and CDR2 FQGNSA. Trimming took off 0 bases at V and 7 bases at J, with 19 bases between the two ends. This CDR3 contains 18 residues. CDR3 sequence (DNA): TGTGCCAGCAGCTTAGCGCCCAGTCTAGGACTACTAAATTCACCCCTCCACTTT. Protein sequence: CASSLAPSLGLLNSPLHF.

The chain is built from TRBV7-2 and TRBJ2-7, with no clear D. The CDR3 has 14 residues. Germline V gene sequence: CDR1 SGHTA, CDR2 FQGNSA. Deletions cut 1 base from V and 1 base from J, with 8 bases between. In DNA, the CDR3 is TGTGCCAGCAGCTTAGGAAGCTTATCCTACGAGCAGTACTTC. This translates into CASSLGSLSYEQYF.